This TCR beta chain was captured by sequencing in a study of post-analysis software for immune sequencing data. Study-level background: Multiple sclerosis in the patients followed relapsing-remitting, secondary progressive and progressive-relapsing courses.

About this clonotype: Its antigen is unknown.

Germline V gene lookup returns CDR1 ENHRY and CDR2 SYGVKD. The CDR3 has 15 amino acids. Trimming took 6 bases from V and 3 from J; bases not matched to a gene: 11. Whole-study findings and limits: Controls showed lower frequencies than patients for a few TRBV segments, and TRBV5-6, TRBV5-1 and TRBV20-1 were among these. Same-batch preparations were strongly co-clustered by F measure.

Libraries were made from TCR beta cDNA, and they carried unique molecular identifiers. The source material, 1 to 10 million T cells, gave rise to approximately 520,000 cDNA molecules. TCRdb itself ran the PCR reads through MiXCR, one entry per CDR3 protein. Found here are fewer than 850,000 distinct CDR3 sequences, 25% to 30% of them singletons; the top ten hold roughly 0.57%. The specimen was blood. V and J are TRBV10-3 and TRBJ2-7; 7 bases fit TRBD2. The TCR sequence derives from a girl between 10 and 17 years old with multiple sclerosis. This chain's CDR3 is CAIRGPGAGHYEQYF. CDR3 in DNA: TGTGCCATCAGGGGGCCGGGAGCGGGGCACTACGAGCAGTACTTC.